Described below is a single TCR beta chain sequence and its context. What it binds is unknown. The data were obtained in a study of T cells after yellow fever vaccination. Trimming left V 8 bases short and J 4 bases short, with 15 bases between. Germline CDR1 reads MNHEY; CDR2 reads SMNVEV (reference sequence). CDR3 length: 14 residues. Study observations and caveats: The booster response re-showed most primary clones: over 95% CD4, approximately 90% CD8. Though weaker, the secondary response peaked faster, on day 5 versus 15.

Synthesis of TCR cDNA relied on 5'RACE template switching, which attached a universal primer site and UMIs. TCRdb processed the 5' RACE reads anew with MiXCR; each CDR3 protein has one entry. The data show some 560,000 distinct CDR3 sequences, about 19% seen once. The starting material was PBMCs, obtained 15 days after the yellow fever booster vaccination. The clonotype originates from a man aged 25 to 45 who received the YFV17D yellow fever vaccine. The chain joins TRBV27 to TRBJ1-5; D is undetermined. DNA of the CDR3: TGTGCCAGCGGGGAGGGCAGCCAAAATCAGCCCCAGCATTTT. Protein sequence: CASGEGSQNQPQHF.